Listed here are 2 T cell receptor beta chains from one sample, sequenced in a study of T cell repertoires in cytomegalovirus infection. TCRdb re-called the reads through MiXCR, storing one row per CDR3 protein. The sample records some 170,000 distinct CDR3 sequences, about a sixth being singletons. Sequencing used CD8+ T cells from PBMCs. The receptors come from a human donor in good health (CMV status not recorded). Some clones in this sample may be carry-over from other donors' samples.

This clonotype was found a few times. This rearrangement joins TRBV12-3 or TRBV12-4 to TRBJ2-7, with D possibly TRBD1 on 6 matching bases. Trimming took 5 bases from V and 4 from J, leaving 12 bases between them. The CDR3 contains 13 residues. DNA for the CDR3: TGTGCCAGCAGTATGGGACAAGGATACGAGCAGTACTTC. Translating it yields CASSMGQGYEQYF.

This clonotype has a handful of counts. The chain has TRBV7-6 and TRBJ1-1; D is undetermined. Germline-derived CDR1 and CDR2 are SGHVS and FNYEAQ. The CDR3 runs to 12 residues. V lost 5 bases and J lost 11, with 15 bases in between. CDR3 coding DNA: TGTGCCAGCAGCCACGGGCCTCCAGCGGCTTTCTTT. Amino acids: CASSHGPPAAFF.